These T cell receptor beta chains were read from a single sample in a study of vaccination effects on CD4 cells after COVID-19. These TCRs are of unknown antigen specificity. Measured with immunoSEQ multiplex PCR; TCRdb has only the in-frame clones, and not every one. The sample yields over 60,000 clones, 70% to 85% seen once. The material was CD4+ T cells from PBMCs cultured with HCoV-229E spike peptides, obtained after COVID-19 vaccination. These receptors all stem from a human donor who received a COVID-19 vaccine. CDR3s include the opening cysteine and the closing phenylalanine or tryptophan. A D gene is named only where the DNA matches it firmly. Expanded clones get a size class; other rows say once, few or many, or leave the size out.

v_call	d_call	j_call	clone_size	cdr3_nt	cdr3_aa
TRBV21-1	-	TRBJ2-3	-	TGTGCCAGCAGAAAACAGGGGAACACAGATACGCAGTATTTT	CASRKQGNTDTQYF
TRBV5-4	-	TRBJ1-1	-	TGTGCCAGCAGCCCTGGTCCTCTCTCGTCGGACACTGAAGCTTTCTTT	CASSPGPLSSDTEAFF
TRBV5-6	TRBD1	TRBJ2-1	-	TGTGCCAGCAGCTTGGGACAGGGGTTTAATGTTGAGCAGTTCTTC	CASSLGQGFNVEQFF
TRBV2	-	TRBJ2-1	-	TGTGCCAGCAGTGTCAGCCGGGCTTACAATGAGCAGTTCTTC	CASSVSRAYNEQFF
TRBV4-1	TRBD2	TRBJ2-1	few	TGCGCCAGCAGCCTCCGACTAGCGGGGGGGCAATACAATGAGCAGTTCTTC	CASSLRLAGGQYNEQFF
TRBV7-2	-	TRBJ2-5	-	TGTGCCAGCAGCCCGGGGATCCAAGAGACCCAGTACTTC	CASSPGIQETQYF
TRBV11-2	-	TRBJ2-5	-	TGTGCCAGCAGCTTGAGGGGGGTGTACCAAGAGACCCAGTACTTC	CASSLRGVYQETQYF
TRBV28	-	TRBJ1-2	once	TGTGCCAGCAGTCGAGCAGGGGCTGGTAGCTATGGCTACACCTTC	CASSRAGAGSYGYTF
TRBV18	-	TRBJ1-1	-	TGTGCCAGCTCGGGGAGTAGGGGGGTCAACACTGAAGCTTTCTTT	CASSGSRGVNTEAFF
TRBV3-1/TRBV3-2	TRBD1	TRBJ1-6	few	TGTGCCAGCAGCTCTAGACAGGGGCTAAGGTCACCCCTCCACTTT	CASSSRQGLRSPLHF
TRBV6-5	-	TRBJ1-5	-	TGTGCCAGCAGCCTAATAATGTCTCAGCCCCAGCATTTT	CASSLIMSQPQHF
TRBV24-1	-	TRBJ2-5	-	TGTGCCACCAGTGTCTCAGGGGGGCAAGAGACCCAGTACTTC	CATSVSGGQETQYF
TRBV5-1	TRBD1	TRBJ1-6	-	TGCGCCAGCAGCTTTTCAGACAGGGGAAGATCCGAAAATTCACCCCTCCACTTT	CASSFSDRGRSENSPLHF
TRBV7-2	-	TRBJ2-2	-	TGTGCCAGCAGGAGTCGGGGGACAACGAACACCGGGGAGCTGTTTTTT	CASRSRGTTNTGELFF
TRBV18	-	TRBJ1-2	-	TGTGCCAGCTCACCACCCATTTCCAGGGGTTATGGCTACACCTTC	CASSPPISRGYGYTF
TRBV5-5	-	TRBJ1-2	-	TGTGCCAGCAGCTTGATAGGGGCCCCATATGGCTACACCTTC	CASSLIGAPYGYTF
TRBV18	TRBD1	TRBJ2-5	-	TGTGCCAGCTCACTAGAGGGACAGGGTGAGACCCAGTACTTC	CASSLEGQGETQYF
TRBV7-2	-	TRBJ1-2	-	TGTGCCAGCAGCTCAGAGGGTTATGGCTACACCTTC	CASSSEGYGYTF
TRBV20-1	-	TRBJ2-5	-	TGCAGTGCTAGTCGCCTGGCGTTTATTTCCCAAGAAAGCAACAGCCAGTATCAAGAGACCCAGTACTTC	CSASRLAFISQESNSQYQETQYF
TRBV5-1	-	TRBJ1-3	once	TGCGCCAGCAGCGTACAGGGAGACACCATATATTTT	CASSVQGDTIYF
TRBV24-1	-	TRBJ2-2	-	TGTGCCACCAGTGACCCGACAGCGAACACCGGGGAGCTGTTTTTT	CATSDPTANTGELFF
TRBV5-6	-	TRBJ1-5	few	TGTGCCAGCAGCTTGTCCAACAGGGATCAGCCCCAGCATTTT	CASSLSNRDQPQHF
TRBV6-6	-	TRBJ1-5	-	TGTGCCAGCGGGAGTGGCAATCAGCCCCAGCATTTT	CASGSGNQPQHF
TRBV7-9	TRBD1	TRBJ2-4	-	TGTGCCAGCAGTCATACAGGGGTTTGGATCGAAAACATTCAGTACTTC	CASSHTGVWIENIQYF
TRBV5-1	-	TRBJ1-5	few	TGCGCCAGCAGCTTGGGGGCCAACAATCAGCCCCAGCATTTT	CASSLGANNQPQHF